This TCR beta chain was sequenced during a study of cytomegalovirus exposure and HLA in healthy donors. Remarks on this clone: Its antigen is currently unknown.

Primers included in the PCR were 60 Vbeta and 13 Jbeta primers. Produced via immunoSEQ multiplex PCR; TCRdb's table is partial and in-frame only. The sample shows some 130,000 clones, about two thirds of them seen only once. Notes on the study in general: Productive rates of about 87% or about 30% were seen for most TCR beta V segments in an earlier analysis. Several of the most significant clusters appeared, in a later analysis, to be linked to common viral pathogens.

Trimming took 6 bases from V and 2 from J; bases not matched to a gene: 8. This CDR3 contains 15 residues. The germline CDR1 and CDR2 sequences are SGHTS and YDEGEE. V usage is TRBV5-8 and J usage is TRBJ2-7, with 10 bases aligning to TRBD1. The source is a human donor in good health. The sequencing input was PBMCs. The CDR3 sequence: CASNLRDRGPYEQYF. The CDR3 coding sequence is TGTGCCAGCAACCTCCGGGACAGGGGACCCTACGAGCAGTACTTC.